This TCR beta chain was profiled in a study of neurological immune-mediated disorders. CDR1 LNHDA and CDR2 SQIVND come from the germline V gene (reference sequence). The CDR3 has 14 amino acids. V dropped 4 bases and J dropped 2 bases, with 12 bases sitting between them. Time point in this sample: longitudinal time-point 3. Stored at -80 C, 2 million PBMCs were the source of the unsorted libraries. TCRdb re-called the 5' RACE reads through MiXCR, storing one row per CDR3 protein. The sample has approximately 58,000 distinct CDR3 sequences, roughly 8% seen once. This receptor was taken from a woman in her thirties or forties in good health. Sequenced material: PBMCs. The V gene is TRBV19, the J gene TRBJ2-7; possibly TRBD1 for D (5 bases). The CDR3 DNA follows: TGTGCCAGTAGTAGGACGACAGAGGCCTACGAGCAGTACTTC. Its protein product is CASSRTTEAYEQYF.